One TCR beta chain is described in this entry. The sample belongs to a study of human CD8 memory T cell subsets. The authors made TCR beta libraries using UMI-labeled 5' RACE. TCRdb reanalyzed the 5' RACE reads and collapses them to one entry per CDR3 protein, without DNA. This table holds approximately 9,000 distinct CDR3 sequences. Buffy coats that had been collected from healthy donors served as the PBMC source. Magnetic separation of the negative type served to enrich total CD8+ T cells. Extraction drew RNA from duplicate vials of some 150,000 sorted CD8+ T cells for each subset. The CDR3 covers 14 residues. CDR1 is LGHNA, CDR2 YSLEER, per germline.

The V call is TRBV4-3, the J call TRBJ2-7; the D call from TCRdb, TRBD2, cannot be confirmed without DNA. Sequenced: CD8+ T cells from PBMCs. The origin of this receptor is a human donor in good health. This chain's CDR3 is CASSHAGGSYEQYF.